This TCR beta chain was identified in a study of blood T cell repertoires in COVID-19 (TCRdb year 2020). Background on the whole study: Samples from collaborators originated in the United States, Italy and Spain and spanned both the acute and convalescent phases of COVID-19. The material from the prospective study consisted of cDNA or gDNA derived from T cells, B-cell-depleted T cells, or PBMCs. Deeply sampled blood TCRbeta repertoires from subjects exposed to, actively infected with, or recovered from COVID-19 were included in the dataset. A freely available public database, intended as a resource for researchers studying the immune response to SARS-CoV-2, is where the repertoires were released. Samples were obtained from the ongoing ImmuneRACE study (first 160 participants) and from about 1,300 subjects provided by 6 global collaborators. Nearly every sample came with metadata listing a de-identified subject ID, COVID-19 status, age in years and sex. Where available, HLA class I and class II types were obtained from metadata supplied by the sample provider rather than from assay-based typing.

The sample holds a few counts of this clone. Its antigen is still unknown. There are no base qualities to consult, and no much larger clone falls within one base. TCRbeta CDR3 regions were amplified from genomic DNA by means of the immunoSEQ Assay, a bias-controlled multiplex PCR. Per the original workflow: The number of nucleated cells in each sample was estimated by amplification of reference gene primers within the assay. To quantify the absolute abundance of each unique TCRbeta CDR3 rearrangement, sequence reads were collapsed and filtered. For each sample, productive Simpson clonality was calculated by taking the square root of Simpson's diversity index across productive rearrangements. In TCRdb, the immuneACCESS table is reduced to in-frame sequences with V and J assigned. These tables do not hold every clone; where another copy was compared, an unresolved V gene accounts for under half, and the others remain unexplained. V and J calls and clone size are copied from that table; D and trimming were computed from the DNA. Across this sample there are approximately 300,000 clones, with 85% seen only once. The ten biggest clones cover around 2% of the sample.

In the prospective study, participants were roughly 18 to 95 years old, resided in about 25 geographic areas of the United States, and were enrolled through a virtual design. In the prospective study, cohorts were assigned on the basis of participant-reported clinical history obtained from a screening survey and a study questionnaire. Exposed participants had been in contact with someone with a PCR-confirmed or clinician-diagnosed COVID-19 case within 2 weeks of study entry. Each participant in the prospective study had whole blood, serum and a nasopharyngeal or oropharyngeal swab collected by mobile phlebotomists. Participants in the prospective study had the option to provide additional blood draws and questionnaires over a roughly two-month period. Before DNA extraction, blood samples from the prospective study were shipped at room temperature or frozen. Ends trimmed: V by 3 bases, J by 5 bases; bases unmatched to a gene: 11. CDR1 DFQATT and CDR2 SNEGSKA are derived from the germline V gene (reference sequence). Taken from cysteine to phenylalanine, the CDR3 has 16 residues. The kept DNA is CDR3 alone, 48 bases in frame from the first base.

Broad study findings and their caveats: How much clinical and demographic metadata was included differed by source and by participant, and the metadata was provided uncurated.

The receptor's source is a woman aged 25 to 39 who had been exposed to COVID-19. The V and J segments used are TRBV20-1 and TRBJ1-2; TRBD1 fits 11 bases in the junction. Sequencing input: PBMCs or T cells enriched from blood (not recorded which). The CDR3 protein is CSASPLGQGARYGYTF. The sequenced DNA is TGCAGTGCTAGTCCGCTAGGACAGGGGGCTAGATATGGCTACACCTTC.